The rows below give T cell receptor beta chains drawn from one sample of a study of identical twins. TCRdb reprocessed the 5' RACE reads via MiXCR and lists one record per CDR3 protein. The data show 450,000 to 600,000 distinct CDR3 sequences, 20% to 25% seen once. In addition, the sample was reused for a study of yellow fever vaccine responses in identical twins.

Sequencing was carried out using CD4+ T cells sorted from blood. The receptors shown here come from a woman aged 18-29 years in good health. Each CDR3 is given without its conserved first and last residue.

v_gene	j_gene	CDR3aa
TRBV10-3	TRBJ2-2	AISPVGTNTGELF
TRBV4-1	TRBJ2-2	ASQGQNTGELF
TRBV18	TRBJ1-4	ASSPPLGELF
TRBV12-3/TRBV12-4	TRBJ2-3	ASSLAGGSTQY
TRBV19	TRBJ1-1	ASRWDDGTEAF
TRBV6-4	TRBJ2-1	ASSEAGGTYNEQF
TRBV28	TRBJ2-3	ASRTFETQY
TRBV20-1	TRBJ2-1	SARDGVGMGEQF
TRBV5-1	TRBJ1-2	ASSRQGQGTTYGYT
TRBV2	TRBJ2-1	AIRLSSGNYNEQF
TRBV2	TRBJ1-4	ASSGWELF
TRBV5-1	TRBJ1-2	ASSLDTHYGYT
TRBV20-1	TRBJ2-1	SARVGGVFSYNEQF
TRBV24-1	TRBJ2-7	ATREGKTYEQY
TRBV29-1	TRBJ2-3	SAEGTSDTQY
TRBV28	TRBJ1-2	ASSSPDRVYGYT
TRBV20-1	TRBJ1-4	SAGGRTTNEKLF
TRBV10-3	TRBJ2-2	AISETPGPGTFRELF
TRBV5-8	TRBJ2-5	ASSAGVSRETQY
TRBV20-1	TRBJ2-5	SAKPGGRETQY
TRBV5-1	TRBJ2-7	ASSLDPHPYEQY
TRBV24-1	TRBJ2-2	ATSRGQGRPGELF
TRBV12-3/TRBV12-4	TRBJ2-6	ASSSVAIGANVLT
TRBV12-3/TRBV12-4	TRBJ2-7	ASSLGQGLPYEQY
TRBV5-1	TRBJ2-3	ASNVGGAGGTDTQY
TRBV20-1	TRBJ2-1	SARRGGLNNEQF
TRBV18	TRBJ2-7	ASSQSGLARYEQY
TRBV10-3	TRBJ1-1	AISVGGPGDTEAF
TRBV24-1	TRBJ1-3	ATTGTDGDTIY
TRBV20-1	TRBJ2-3	SVPLGRDTDTQY
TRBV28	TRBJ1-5	ASSSRGPSHSNQPQH
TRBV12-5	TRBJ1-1	ASGLRVDAEAF
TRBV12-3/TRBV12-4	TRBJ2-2	ASSLTSPGELF
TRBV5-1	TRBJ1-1	ASSLERQGGTEAF
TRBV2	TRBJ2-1	ASSETGQTRDEQF
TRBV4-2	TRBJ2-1	ASSQIGDSYNEQF
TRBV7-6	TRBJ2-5	ASSIGQGIHLQETQY